Presented here are 5 T cell receptor beta chains from one specimen sequenced in a study of siplizumab effects on memory and regulatory T cells. Here immunoSEQ multiplex PCR was the method, and the copy in TCRdb shows in-frame clones only, minus some. The table shows approximately 60,000 clones, with 70% to 80% occurring only once. Source material: memory CD4+ T cells sorted from blood. These TCRs come from a human donor in good health.

The chain couples TRBV25-1 to TRBJ1-6; maybe TRBD1 (5 bases). V lost 6 bases and J 7 bases, leaving 10 bases between the germline ends. This CDR3 is built from 13 residues. The germline CDR1 and CDR2 sequences are MGHDK and SYGVNS. The DNA of the CDR3 is TGTGCCAGCAGGGGGCGGTTGAATTCACCCCTCCACTTT. This sequence encodes CASRGRLNSPLHF.

The chain is built from TRBV5-1 and TRBJ1-5, with D uncertain. The V gene's germline CDR1 is SGHRS and CDR2 YFSETQ. The CDR3 totals 14 residues. Deletions cut 0 bases from V and 3 bases from J, with 7 bases between. The chain's CDR3 is CASSLGDTNQPQHF. CDR3 in DNA: TGCGCCAGCAGCTTGGGGGATACCAATCAGCCCCAGCATTTT.

The V and J genes are TRBV27 and TRBJ1-1, with 9 bases that match TRBD1. This CDR3 contains 13 residues. Unmatched junction bases numbered 2, after V lost 8 bases and J lost 1 base. CDR1 and CDR2 from the germline V gene are MNHEY and SMNVEV (reference sequence). The CDR3 region is CASRTGANTEAFF. The CDR3 coding sequence is TGTGCCAGCCGGACAGGGGCGAACACTGAAGCTTTCTTT.

The chain combines TRBV19 with TRBJ2-1, with a possible D match to TRBD2 (5 bases). V was pared by 0 bases and J by 6 bases, with 12 bases between. The CDR3 runs to 15 residues. The V gene's germline CDR1 is LNHDA and CDR2 SQIVND (reference sequence). For the CDR3, the DNA is TGTGCCAGTAGTATAGAAACTAGTTCGGTCAATGAGCAGTTCTTC. Its protein product is CASSIETSSVNEQFF.

V is TRBV5-6 and J is TRBJ2-7, with D unclear. CDR1 is SGHDT and CDR2 is YYEEEE in the germline V gene. The ends were cut back, 0 bases at V and 3 bases at J, with 1 base in the middle. The CDR3 runs 11 residues. The CDR3 region is CASSLGYEQYF. In DNA form, the CDR3 reads TGTGCCAGCAGCTTGGGCTACGAGCAGTACTTC. The full variable domain, with the rest looked up from reference TRBV5-6 and TRBJ2-7, is DAGVTQSPTHLIKTRGQQVTLRCSPKSGHDTVSWYQQALGQGPQFIFQYYEEEERQRGNFPDRFSGHQFPNYSSELNVNALLLGDSALYLCASSLGYEQYFGPGTRLTVT.